This T cell receptor beta chain was identified during a study of naive and memory T cell subsets. Whole-study findings and limits: Expression changes during T cell differentiation may affect RNA-based TCR counts.

Cells stained for CD3, CD4, CD8, CD45RA, CD27 and viability were sorted into four CD45RA/CD27 subsets. Both TRBC1 and TRBC2 were covered by a beta constant-region primer of two equimolar oligonucleotides. Ligated cDNA was amplified by four rounds of PCR with nested alpha and beta constant-region primers and SP2. Ligation attached a single-stranded oligonucleotide with a 12-nucleotide UMI and the SP2 primer to the cDNA 3' end. TCRdb reanalysed the UMI-ligation and nested PCR reads using MiXCR and keeps one entry per CDR3 protein. The sample lists some 110,000 distinct CDR3 sequences, around 35% occurring once. Only a few counts were recorded for this clonotype. Its matching antigen is unknown. The sequence was obtained from a human donor in good health. Input material: central memory CD4+ T cells from blood.

CDR3 residues: CSGRQAVTGELFF. CDR3 nucleotide sequence: TGCAGTGGGCGACAGGCGGTCACCGGGGAGCTGTTTTTT. The J gene is TRBJ2-2, the V gene TRBV20-1; possibly TRBD1 for D (6 bases). Germline V gives CDR1 DFQATT, CDR2 SNEGSKA (reference sequence). Trimming shortened V by 7 bases and J by 4 bases, and 13 bases separated the two germline ends. The CDR3 runs 13 residues.